This TCR beta chain was documented in a study of T-cell reconstitution after alpha-beta-depleted transplantation in children. The CDR3 is 14 residues long. Trimming pared 0 bases from V and 5 bases from J, leaving 8 bases between. CDR1 is LGHNA, CDR2 YNFKEQ, per germline. With respect to this clonotype: What it binds is unknown.

Study-wide results and limits: Surviving recipient T cells and thymic progenitors underlay high day-60 TCRbeta diversity in some patients. Where alpha-beta T cells came from about two months after transplant was reportedly several hundred expanded graft clones.

Molecular barcoding with unique molecular identifiers was used for the TCRbeta library. TCRdb used MiXCR to reprocess the PCR reads, holding one entry per CDR3 protein. Among some 140,000 distinct CDR3 sequences listed, about a tenth were seen once. This specimen was PBMCs, mostly from graft donor cells, taken 180 days after TCRalphabeta/CD19-depleted stem cell transplant. The origin of this receptor is a girl less than two years old who had a stem cell transplant for combined immunodeficiency, so the T cells may come from the graft donor. The rearrangement joins TRBV4-2 to TRBJ2-1; tentative D call: TRBD1 (6 bases). The CDR3 spells CASSQEGANNEQFF. The CDR3 region has the DNA TGTGCCAGCAGCCAAGAGGGGGCCAACAATGAGCAGTTCTTC.